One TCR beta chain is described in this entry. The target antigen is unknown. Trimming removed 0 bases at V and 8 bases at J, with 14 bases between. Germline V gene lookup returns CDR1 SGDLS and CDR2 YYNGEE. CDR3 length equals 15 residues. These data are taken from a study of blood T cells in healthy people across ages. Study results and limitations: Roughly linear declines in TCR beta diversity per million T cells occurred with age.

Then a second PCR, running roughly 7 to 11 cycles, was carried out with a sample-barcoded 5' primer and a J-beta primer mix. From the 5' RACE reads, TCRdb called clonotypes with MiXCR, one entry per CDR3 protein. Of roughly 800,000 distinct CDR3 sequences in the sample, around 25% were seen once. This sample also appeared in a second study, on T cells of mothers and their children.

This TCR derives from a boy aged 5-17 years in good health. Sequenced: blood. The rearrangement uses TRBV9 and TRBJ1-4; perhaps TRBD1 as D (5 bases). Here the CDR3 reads CASSVAFGGGEKLFF. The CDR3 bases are TGTGCCAGCAGCGTAGCTTTCGGGGGGGGAGAAAAACTGTTTTTT. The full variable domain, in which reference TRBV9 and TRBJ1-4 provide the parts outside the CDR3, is DSGVTQTPKHLITATGQRVTLRCSPRSGDLSVYWYQQSLDQGLQFLIQYYNGEERAKGNILERFSAQQFPDLHSELNLSSLELGDSALYFCASSVAFGGGEKLFFGSGTQLSVL.